The rows below give T cell receptor beta chains drawn from one sample of a study of tumor-infiltrating lymphocytes in oesophageal squamous cell carcinoma. MiXCR was run by TCRdb on the PCR reads, yielding one entry per CDR3 protein. The sample gives 15,000 to 20,000 distinct CDR3 sequences, roughly two fifths of which show up once; approximately 18% is in the top ten. Sequencing used normal esophageal tissue next to the tumor. Every receptor here comes from a female donor with esophageal squamous cell carcinoma. CDR3s include the opening cysteine and the closing phenylalanine or tryptophan. The D gene is left open where the match is weak. The listing skips clone size in some rows; elsewhere it reads once, few, many or a size class.

d_gene | j_gene | abundance | v_gene | CDR3nt | CDR3aa
- | TRBJ2-5 | medium-sized | TRBV10-3 | TGTGCCATCAGTTTACCGGGACAAGAGACCCAGTACTTC | CAISLPGQETQYF
TRBD1 | TRBJ2-1 | many | TRBV27 | TGTGCCAGCAGTCCTCCCGGGACAGTGACTGAGCAGTTCTTC | CASSPPGTVTEQFF
TRBD2 | TRBJ2-7 | - | TRBV28 | TGTGCCAGCACCCGGGGACTAGCGGGAGGCTACGAGCAGTACTTC | CASTRGLAGGYEQYF
- | TRBJ1-1 | medium-sized | TRBV6-1 | TGTGCCAGCAGTGAAGCGGACAACACTGAAGCTTTCTTT | CASSEADNTEAFF
TRBD1 | TRBJ1-2 | many | TRBV5-5 | TGTGCCAGCAGCCTACGGACAGGGACAAACTATGGCTACACCTTC | CASSLRTGTNYGYTF
- | TRBJ1-5 | - | TRBV6-1 | TGTGCCAGCAAGGCGTCGGGGCCCCAGCATTTT | CASKASGPQHF
- | TRBJ2-1 | - | TRBV12-3/TRBV12-4 | TGTGCCAGCAGTTCGGGACCTTACAATGAGCAGTTCTTC | CASSSGPYNEQFF
TRBD1 | TRBJ2-3 | - | TRBV28 | TGTGCCAGCAGTCGGGACAGGGGTTGGACAGATACGCAGTATTTT | CASSRDRGWTDTQYF
- | TRBJ2-5 | - | TRBV7-6 | TGTGCCAGCAGCTTAGCGGGCGGGCTGCGGGGGACCCAGTACTTC | CASSLAGGLRGTQYF
TRBD2 | TRBJ2-1 | many | TRBV7-3 | TGTGCCAGCAGCTTATCCTGGACTAGCGGGGGCAATGAGCAGTTCTTC | CASSLSWTSGGNEQFF
- | TRBJ2-1 | - | TRBV7-2 | TGTGCCAGCAGCCGGGACCGTCGTTCCTACAATGAGCAGTTCTTC | CASSRDRRSYNEQFF
TRBD2 | TRBJ2-2 | few | TRBV7-6 | TGTGCCAGCAGCTTAGCGGCTAGCGGGAACACCGGGGAGCTGTTTTTT | CASSLAASGNTGELFF
- | TRBJ2-5 | once | TRBV7-2 | TGTGCCAGCAGCTTCACGGGGGAAGAGACCCAGTACTTC | CASSFTGEETQYF
- | TRBJ2-5 | - | TRBV6-6 | TGTGCCAGCACCACCCCTGGGAAACAAGAGACCCAGTACTTC | CASTTPGKQETQYF
- | TRBJ1-5 | many | TRBV28 | TGTGCCAGCACCGCCCAGGGCAATCAGCCCCAGCATTTT | CASTAQGNQPQHF
- | TRBJ1-1 | medium-sized | TRBV12-3/TRBV12-4 | TGTGCCAGCAGTTTCACAGTGAACACTGAAGCTTTCTTT | CASSFTVNTEAFF
TRBD1 | TRBJ2-4 | few | TRBV5-1 | TGCGCCAGCAGCCCGGACAGGGGGCCCCAGTACTTC | CASSPDRGPQYF
- | TRBJ2-3 | medium-sized | TRBV7-3 | TGTGCCAGCAGCTTCGGCCATAACGCAGATACGCAGTATTTT | CASSFGHNADTQYF
- | TRBJ2-1 | many | TRBV4-1 | TGCGCCAGCAGCCGGTCCGGGGCCAGCTCCTACAATGAGCAGTTCTTC | CASSRSGASSYNEQFF
TRBD2 | TRBJ2-6 | few | TRBV7-2 | TGTGCCAGCAGCTTGGGGACTAGAAGCTCTGGGGCCAACGTCCTGACTTTC | CASSLGTRSSGANVLTF
TRBD1 | TRBJ2-5 | many | TRBV4-2 | TGTGCCAGCAGCCTCTCCGCGGGACAGGGGGCGTCTGGGACCCAGTACTTC | CASSLSAGQGASGTQYF
TRBD2 | TRBJ2-1 | - | TRBV7-3 | TGTGCCAGCAGCTTAACTGCCTCTAGCGGGAGGGGGGATGAGCAGTTCTTC | CASSLTASSGRGDEQFF
- | TRBJ2-3 | many | TRBV4-1 | TGCGCCAGCAGCCAACTTCCCTGGGATACGCAGTATTTT | CASSQLPWDTQYF
- | TRBJ2-5 | few | TRBV7-6 | TGTGCCAGCAGCTTAGCGCTTGCACGACAAGAGACCCAGTACTTC | CASSLALARQETQYF
TRBD2 | TRBJ2-1 | - | TRBV28 | TGTGCCAGCAATGGAGCGGGGAATAATGAGCAGTTCTTC | CASNGAGNNEQFF
- | TRBJ2-3 | few | TRBV7-2 | TGTGCCAGCAGCGCGGTTCTGGTGAGCACAGATACGCAGTATTTT | CASSAVLVSTDTQYF
- | TRBJ2-1 | - | TRBV4-1 | TGCGCCAGCAGCCCTACGACCCCTCCCAATGAGCAGTTCTTC | CASSPTTPPNEQFF
- | TRBJ2-7 | few | TRBV7-2 | TGTGCCAGCAGCTTAGCTGCGGGGGCGAACGAGCAGTACTTC | CASSLAAGANEQYF
TRBD1 | TRBJ1-1 | medium-sized | TRBV27 | TGTGCCAGCAGAAAGGACAGGGGGAACCAAGCTTTCTTT | CASRKDRGNQAFF
- | TRBJ2-5 | medium-sized | TRBV7-9 | TGTGCCAGCAGCTCCCGGGGGAGCACCCAAGAGACCCAGTACTTC | CASSSRGSTQETQYF
- | TRBJ2-7 | large | TRBV7-3 | TGTGCCAGCAGCTTAGATACGGGTTTCGAGCAGTACTTC | CASSLDTGFEQYF
TRBD1 | TRBJ1-5 | - | TRBV7-2 | TGTGCCAGCAGCACCAAGGCAGGGGGCGGTCAGCCCCAGCATTTT | CASSTKAGGGQPQHF
- | TRBJ1-1 | many | TRBV10-3 | TGTGCCATCAGTAATACCGGAGGGTACACTGAAGCTTTCTTT | CAISNTGGYTEAFF
- | TRBJ2-3 | - | TRBV20-1 | TGCAGTGCTAGAGATTTTGACCGACCGTCGACAGATACGCAGTATTTT | CSARDFDRPSTDTQYF
- | TRBJ2-7 | - | TRBV7-8 | TGTGCCAGCAGCTCCCACGAGGGGGGCGGGATGCGGCACGAGCAGTACTTC | CASSSHEGGGMRHEQYF
- | TRBJ2-3 | - | TRBV7-8 | TGTGCCAGCAGCCCGTCTGGGGATACGCAGTATTTT | CASSPSGDTQYF
- | TRBJ2-5 | many | TRBV11-3 | TGTGCCAGCAGCAAACAAGAGACCCAGTACTTC | CASSKQETQYF
- | TRBJ2-6 | - | TRBV7-2 | TGTGCCAGCAGCCCAGGCTCCTCTGGGGCCAACGTCCTGACTTTC | CASSPGSSGANVLTF
TRBD1 | TRBJ2-7 | - | TRBV7-2 | TGTGCCAGCAGCCACCCCGGGACAGGAACCTACGAGCAGTACTTC | CASSHPGTGTYEQYF
TRBD1 | TRBJ2-7 | - | TRBV7-3 | TGTGCCAGCAGCCAACGGGGGACAGGGGACGAGCAGTACTTC | CASSQRGTGDEQYF